The following is a T cell receptor beta chain sequence with its context. Germline values: CDR1 SEHNR, CDR2 FQNEAQ (reference sequence). Trimming stripped 3 bases from V and 4 bases from J, with 13 bases between. This CDR3 comprises 15 residues. As it was prepared, the TCRbeta library received unique molecular identifiers. TCRdb redid the calling of the PCR reads with MiXCR, one entry per CDR3 protein. The table has approximately 240,000 distinct CDR3 sequences, approximately 9.8% seen once. The data are from a study of T-cell reconstitution after alpha-beta-depleted transplantation in children. The V call is TRBV7-9, the J call TRBJ1-5, with D possibly matching TRBD1 (5 bases). The source was PBMCs from the stem cell graft donor, collected from the stem cell graft. This TCR was sampled from a human donor who donated a stem cell graft to a child with SCID. The CDR3 DNA sequence: TGTGCCAGCAGCTTGACCGACAGCCCGAATCAGCCCCAGCATTTT. Encoded protein: CASSLTDSPNQPQHF.